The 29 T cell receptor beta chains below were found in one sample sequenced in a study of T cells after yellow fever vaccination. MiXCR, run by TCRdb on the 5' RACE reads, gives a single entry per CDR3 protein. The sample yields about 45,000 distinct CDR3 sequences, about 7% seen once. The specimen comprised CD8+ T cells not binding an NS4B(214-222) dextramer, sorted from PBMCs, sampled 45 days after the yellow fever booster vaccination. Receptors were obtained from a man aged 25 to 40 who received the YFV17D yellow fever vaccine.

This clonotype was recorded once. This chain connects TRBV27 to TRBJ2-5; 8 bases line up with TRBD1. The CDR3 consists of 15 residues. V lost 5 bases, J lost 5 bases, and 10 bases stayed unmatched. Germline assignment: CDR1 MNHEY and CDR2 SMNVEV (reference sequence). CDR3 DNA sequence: TGTGCCAGCAGTCCCTCGGGGACAGGATGTGAGACCCAGTACTTC. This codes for CASSPSGTGCETQYF.

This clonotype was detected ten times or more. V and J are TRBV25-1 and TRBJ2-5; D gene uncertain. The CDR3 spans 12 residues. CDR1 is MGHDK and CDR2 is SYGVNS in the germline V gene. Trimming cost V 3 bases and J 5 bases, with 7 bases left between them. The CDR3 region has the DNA TGTGCCAGCAGTGATCTCGAGGAGACCCAGTACTTC. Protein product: CASSDLEETQYF.

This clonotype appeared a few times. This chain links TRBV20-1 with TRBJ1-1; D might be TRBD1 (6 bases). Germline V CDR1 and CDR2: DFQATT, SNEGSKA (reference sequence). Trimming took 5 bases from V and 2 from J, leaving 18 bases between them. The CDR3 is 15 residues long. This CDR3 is CSAVDRPKLNTEAFF. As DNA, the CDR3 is TGCAGTGCTGTTGACAGGCCCAAACTTAACACTGAAGCTTTCTTT.

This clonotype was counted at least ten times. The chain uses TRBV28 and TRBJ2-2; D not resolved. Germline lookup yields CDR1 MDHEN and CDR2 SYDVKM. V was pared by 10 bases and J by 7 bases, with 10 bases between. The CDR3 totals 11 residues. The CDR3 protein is CATKSSGELFF. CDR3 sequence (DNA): TGTGCCACGAAAAGCAGCGGGGAGCTGTTTTTT.

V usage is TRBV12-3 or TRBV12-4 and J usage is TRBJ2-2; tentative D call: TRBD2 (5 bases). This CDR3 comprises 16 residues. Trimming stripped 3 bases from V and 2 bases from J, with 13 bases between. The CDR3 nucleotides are TGTGCCAGCAGTTTTCAGCTAGCCGAAAACACCGGGGAGCTGTTTTTT. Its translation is CASSFQLAENTGELFF.

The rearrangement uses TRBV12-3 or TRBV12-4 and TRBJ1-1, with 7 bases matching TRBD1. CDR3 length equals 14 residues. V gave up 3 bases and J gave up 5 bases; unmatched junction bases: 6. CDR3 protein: CASSLEGANTEAFF. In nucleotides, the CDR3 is TGTGCCAGCAGTTTGGAGGGGGCAAATACTGAAGCTTTCTTT.

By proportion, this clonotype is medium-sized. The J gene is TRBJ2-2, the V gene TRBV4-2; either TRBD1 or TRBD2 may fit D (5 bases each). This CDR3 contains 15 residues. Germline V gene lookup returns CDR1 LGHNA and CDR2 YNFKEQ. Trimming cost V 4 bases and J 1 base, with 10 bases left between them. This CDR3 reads CASSPGTGNTGELFF. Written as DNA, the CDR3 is TGTGCCAGCAGCCCCGGGACGGGGAACACCGGGGAGCTGTTTTTT.

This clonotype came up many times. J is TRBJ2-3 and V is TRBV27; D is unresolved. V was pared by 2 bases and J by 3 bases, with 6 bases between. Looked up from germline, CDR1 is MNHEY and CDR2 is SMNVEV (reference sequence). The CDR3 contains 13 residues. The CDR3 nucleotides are TGTGCCAGCAGTTTAGGGCTGACAGATACGCAGTATTTT. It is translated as CASSLGLTDTQYF.

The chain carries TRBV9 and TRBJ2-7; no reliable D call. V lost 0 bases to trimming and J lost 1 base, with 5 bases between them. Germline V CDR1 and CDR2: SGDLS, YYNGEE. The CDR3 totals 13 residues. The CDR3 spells CASSVGSSYEQYF. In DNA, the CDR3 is TGTGCCAGCAGCGTAGGTTCTTCCTACGAGCAGTACTTC.

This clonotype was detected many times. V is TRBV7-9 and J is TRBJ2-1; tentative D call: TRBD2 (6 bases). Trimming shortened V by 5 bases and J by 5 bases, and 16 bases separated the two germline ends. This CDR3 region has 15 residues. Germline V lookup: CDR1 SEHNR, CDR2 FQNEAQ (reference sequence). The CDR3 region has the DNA TGTGCCAGCAGCGCTACCGGGAGCAAACACAATGAGCAGTTCTTC. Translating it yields CASSATGSKHNEQFF.

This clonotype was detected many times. This CDR3 reads CASSDGTISTDTQYF. DNA for the CDR3: TGTGCCAGCAGCGACGGGACCATTAGCACAGATACGCAGTATTTT. V gene TRBV7-2 combines with J gene TRBJ2-3; D might be TRBD1 or TRBD2, each matching 5 bases. The CDR3 has 15 residues. Germline-derived CDR1 and CDR2 are SGHTA and FQGNSA. V was pared by 5 bases and J by 0 bases, with 12 bases between.

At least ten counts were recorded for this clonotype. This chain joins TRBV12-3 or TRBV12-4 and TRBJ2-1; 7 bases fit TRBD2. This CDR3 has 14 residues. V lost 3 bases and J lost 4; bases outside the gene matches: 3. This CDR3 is CASSLSSGYNEQFF. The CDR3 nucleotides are TGTGCCAGCAGTTTGTCTAGCGGATACAATGAGCAGTTCTTC.

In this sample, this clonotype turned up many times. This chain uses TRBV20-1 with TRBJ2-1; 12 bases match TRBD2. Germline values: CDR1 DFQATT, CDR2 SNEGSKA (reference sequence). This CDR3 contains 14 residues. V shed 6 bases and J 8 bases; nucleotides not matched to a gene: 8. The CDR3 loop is CSAVTSGSFYEQFF. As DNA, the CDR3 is TGCAGTGCGGTGACTAGCGGGAGTTTCTATGAGCAGTTCTTC.

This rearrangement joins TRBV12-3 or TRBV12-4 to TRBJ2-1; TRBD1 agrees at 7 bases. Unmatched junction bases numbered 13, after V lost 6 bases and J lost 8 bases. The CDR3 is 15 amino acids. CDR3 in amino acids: CASRAPRTGRDEQFF. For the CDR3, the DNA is TGTGCCAGCAGAGCCCCCCGGACAGGTCGGGATGAGCAGTTCTTC.

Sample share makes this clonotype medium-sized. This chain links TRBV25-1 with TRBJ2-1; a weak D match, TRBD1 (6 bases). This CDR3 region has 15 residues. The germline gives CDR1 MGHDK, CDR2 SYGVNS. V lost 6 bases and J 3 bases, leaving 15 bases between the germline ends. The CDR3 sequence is CASSRGQHDYNEQFF. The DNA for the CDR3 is TGTGCCAGCAGCCGAGGACAGCACGACTACAATGAGCAGTTCTTC.

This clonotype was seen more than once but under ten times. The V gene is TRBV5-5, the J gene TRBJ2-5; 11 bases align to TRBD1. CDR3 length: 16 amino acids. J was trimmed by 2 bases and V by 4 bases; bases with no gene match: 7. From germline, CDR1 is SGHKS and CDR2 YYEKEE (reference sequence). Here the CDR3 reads CASSPGGDRGQETQYF. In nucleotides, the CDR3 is TGTGCCAGCAGCCCCGGGGGGGACAGGGGGCAAGAGACCCAGTACTTC. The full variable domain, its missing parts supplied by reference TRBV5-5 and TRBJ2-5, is DAGVTQSPTHLIKTRGQQVTLRCSPISGHKSVSWYQQVLGQGPQFIFQYYEKEERGRGNFPDRFSARQFPNYSSELNVNALLLGDSALYLCASSPGGDRGQETQYFGPGTRLLVL.

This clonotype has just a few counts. CDR3 bases: TGCGCCAGCAGCCAATCTCCGAACTATAATTCAGGGGCTCGGGATGGCTACACCTTC. Residues: CASSQSPNYNSGARDGYTF. This rearrangement joins TRBV4-1 to TRBJ1-2; D possibly corresponds to TRBD1 (6 bases). The CDR3 covers 19 residues. V lost 2 bases and J lost 6, with 28 bases in between. Germline V gene lookup returns CDR1 MGHRA and CDR2 YSYEKL.

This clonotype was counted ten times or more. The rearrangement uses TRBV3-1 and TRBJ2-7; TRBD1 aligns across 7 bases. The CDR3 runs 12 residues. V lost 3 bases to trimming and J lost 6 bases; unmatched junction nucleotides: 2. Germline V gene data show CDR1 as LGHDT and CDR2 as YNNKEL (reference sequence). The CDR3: CASSHKGAEQYF. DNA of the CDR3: TGTGCCAGCAGCCACAAGGGGGCCGAGCAGTACTTC.

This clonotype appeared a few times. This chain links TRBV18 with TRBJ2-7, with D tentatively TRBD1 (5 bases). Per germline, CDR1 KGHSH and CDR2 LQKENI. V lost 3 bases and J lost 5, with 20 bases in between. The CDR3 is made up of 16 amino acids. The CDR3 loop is CASSPPDGQGWNEQYF. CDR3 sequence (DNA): TGTGCCAGCTCACCCCCAGACGGTCAGGGATGGAACGAGCAGTACTTC.

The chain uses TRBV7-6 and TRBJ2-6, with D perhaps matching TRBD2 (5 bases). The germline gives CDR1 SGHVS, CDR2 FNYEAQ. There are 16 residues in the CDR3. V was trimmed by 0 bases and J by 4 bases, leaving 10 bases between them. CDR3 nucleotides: TGTGCCAGCAGCTTAGCGGGCGGGCTGGGGGCCAACGTCCTGACTTTC. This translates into CASSLAGGLGANVLTF.

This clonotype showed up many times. CDR3: CSARSSGEFYNEQFF. CDR3 in DNA: TGCAGTGCTAGGTCCAGCGGAGAGTTCTACAATGAGCAGTTCTTC. The chain employs TRBV20-1 and TRBJ2-1, with D maybe TRBD2 (5 bases). Germline CDR1 reads DFQATT; CDR2 reads SNEGSKA (reference sequence). The CDR3 extends over 15 amino acids. V lost 3 bases and J lost 3, with 15 bases in between.

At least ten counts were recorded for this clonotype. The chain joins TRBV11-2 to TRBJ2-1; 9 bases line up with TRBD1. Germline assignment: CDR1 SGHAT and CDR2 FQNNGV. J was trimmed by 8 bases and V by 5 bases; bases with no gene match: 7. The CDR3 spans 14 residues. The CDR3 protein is CASSIPGTGYEQFF. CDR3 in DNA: TGTGCCAGCAGCATTCCCGGGACAGGGTATGAGCAGTTCTTC.

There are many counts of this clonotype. The CDR3 sequence: CASSLSPSKVNEQYF. DNA of the CDR3: TGTGCCAGCAGCTTAAGTCCCAGCAAAGTCAACGAGCAGTACTTC. This chain joins TRBV13 and TRBJ2-7; no reliable D call. The length of the CDR3 is 15 residues. Germline CDR1 is PRHDT and CDR2 is FYEKMQ (reference sequence). V was clipped by 2 bases and J by 5 bases, with 16 bases between them.

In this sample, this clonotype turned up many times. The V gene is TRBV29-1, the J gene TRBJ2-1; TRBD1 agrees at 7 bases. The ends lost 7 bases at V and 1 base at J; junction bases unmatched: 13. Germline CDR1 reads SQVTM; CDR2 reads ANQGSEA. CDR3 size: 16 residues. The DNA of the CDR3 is TGCAGCGCCATCGGATTAGGGGGCAAATCCTACAATGAGCAGTTCTTC. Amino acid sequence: CSAIGLGGKSYNEQFF.

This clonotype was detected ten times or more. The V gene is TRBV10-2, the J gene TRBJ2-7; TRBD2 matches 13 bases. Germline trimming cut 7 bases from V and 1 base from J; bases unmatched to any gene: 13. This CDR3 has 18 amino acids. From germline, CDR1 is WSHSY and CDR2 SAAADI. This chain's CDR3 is CASIGRTSGSIGSYEQYF. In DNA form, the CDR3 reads TGCGCCAGCATAGGGAGGACTAGCGGGAGTATAGGATCCTACGAGCAGTACTTC.

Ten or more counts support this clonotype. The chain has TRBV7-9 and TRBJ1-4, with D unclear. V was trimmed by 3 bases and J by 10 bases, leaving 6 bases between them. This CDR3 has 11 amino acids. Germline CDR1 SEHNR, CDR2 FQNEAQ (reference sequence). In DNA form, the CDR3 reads TGTGCCAGCAGCTTCTCGGGAAAACTGTTTTTT. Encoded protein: CASSFSGKLFF.

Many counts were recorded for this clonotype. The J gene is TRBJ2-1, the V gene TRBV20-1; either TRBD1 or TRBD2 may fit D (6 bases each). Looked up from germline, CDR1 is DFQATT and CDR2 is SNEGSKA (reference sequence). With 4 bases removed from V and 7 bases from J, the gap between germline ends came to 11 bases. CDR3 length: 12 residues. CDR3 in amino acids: CSATLGGNEQFF. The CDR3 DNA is TGCAGTGCTACCCTAGGGGGGAATGAGCAGTTCTTC.

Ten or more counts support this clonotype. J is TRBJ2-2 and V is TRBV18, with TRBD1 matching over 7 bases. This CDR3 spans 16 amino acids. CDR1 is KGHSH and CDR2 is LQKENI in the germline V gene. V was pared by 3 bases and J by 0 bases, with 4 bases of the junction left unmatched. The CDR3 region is CASSPRTGSNTGELFF. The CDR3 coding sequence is TGTGCCAGCTCACCTAGGACAGGTTCGAACACCGGGGAGCTGTTTTTT.

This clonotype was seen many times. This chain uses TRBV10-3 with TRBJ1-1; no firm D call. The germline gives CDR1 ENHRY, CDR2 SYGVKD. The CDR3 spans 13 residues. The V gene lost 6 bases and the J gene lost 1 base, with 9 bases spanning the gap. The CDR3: CAIRGIENTEAFF. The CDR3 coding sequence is TGTGCCATCAGGGGCATCGAGAACACTGAAGCTTTCTTT.